The T cell receptor beta chain described here comes from a study of tumor-infiltrating lymphocytes in primary liver carcinoma. Background on the study: Measuring roughly 4 to 10 cm across, the tumors were staged as T1-T3 N0M0.

Total RNA amounting to approximately 460 ng was the source from which TCR beta cDNA was made with a constant-region primer. A slightly modified ARM-PCR protocol with three nested multiplex PCR rounds produced these TCR beta libraries. The opening two PCR rounds, about 11 cycles each, paired TRBV1-TRBV30 forward primers with a C-beta reverse primer. TCRdb passed the multiplex PCR reads through MiXCR, listing each CDR3 protein once. The table lists 100,000 to 150,000 distinct CDR3 sequences, 64% of them singletons. For each extraction, RNA and DNA were obtained together from approximately 20-30 mg of unsorted bulk tissue. Samples were taken from five separate regions (per tumor). The CDR3 has 15 amino acids. This clonotype showed up just a few times. A much larger clone sits a single nucleotide away, making a read error possible.

The clonotype originates from a woman aged 55-75 years with primary liver carcinoma and hepatitis B virus infection. The sequenced sample consisted of liver tumor tissue from sampling region 3. The subset was: tumor region T3, left-lateral pole. The gene calls are TRBV12-3 or TRBV12-4 and TRBJ2-7; weak D call: TRBD1 (6 bases). The CDR3 nucleotides are TGTGCCAGCAAGAAGCTGCAGGGGATGGGCGACGAGCAGTGCTTC. It codes for CASKKLQGMGDEQCF.